The rows below give T cell receptor beta chains drawn from one sample of a study of shared clonotypes between healthy human individuals. Profiling relied on immunoSEQ multiplex PCR, and the TCRdb table lists in-frame clones only, not all of them. The sample lists around 2.3 million clones, approximately 94% seen once, with roughly 0.13% in the top ten. Sequenced input: naive CD4+ T cells sorted from blood. The receptors come from a man younger than 30 in good health. The CDR3 runs from the conserved cysteine through the conserved F or W. Each record gives: D gene, V gene, CDR3 protein. The D gene is left open where the match is weak.

d_gene: -; v_gene: TRBV30; CDR3aa: CAWSDSPEAFF
d_gene: -; v_gene: TRBV7-2; CDR3aa: CASSFLGEETQYF
d_gene: TRBD1; v_gene: TRBV6-1; CDR3aa: CASSESGGANEKLFF
d_gene: TRBD2; v_gene: TRBV19; CDR3aa: CASRDSGGLLEQYF
d_gene: -; v_gene: TRBV7-9; CDR3aa: CASSLGGIGLLEQYF
d_gene: -; v_gene: TRBV6-6; CDR3aa: CASSQGTTPYEQYF
d_gene: -; v_gene: TRBV5-1; CDR3aa: CASSLAGSSGNTIYF
d_gene: -; v_gene: TRBV7-9; CDR3aa: CASSSGTSVSYEQYF
d_gene: TRBD1; v_gene: TRBV7-8; CDR3aa: CASSQIQGTNYGYTF
d_gene: -; v_gene: TRBV6-5; CDR3aa: CATSRAPNTGELFF
d_gene: -; v_gene: TRBV30; CDR3aa: CAWSVLKAREGNTIYF
d_gene: -; v_gene: TRBV10-3; CDR3aa: CAISLSGNYEQYF
d_gene: -; v_gene: TRBV18; CDR3aa: CASSPPNSEQFF
d_gene: -; v_gene: TRBV5-1; CDR3aa: CASSRGDPNTGELFF
d_gene: TRBD2; v_gene: TRBV30; CDR3aa: CAWSVKRTSGVTDTQYF
d_gene: -; v_gene: TRBV5-1; CDR3aa: CASSPGINQPQHF
d_gene: -; v_gene: TRBV30; CDR3aa: CAWSVPLDKRIYEQYF
d_gene: -; v_gene: TRBV29-1; CDR3aa: CSVVNRDQVDTQYF
d_gene: -; v_gene: TRBV14; CDR3aa: CASSLNGGYTF
d_gene: -; v_gene: TRBV7-9; CDR3aa: CASSLMGGYTF
d_gene: TRBD2; v_gene: TRBV10-1; CDR3aa: CASSESGGGVYEQYF
d_gene: -; v_gene: TRBV7-9; CDR3aa: CASSSRGVNKNIQYF
d_gene: -; v_gene: TRBV9; CDR3aa: CASSLGGGINQPQHF
d_gene: -; v_gene: TRBV6-6; CDR3aa: CASSFLGTEAFF
d_gene: TRBD1; v_gene: TRBV7-6; CDR3aa: CASSPPPWTGSYEQYF
d_gene: -; v_gene: TRBV5-1; CDR3aa: CASRQEVDGYTF
d_gene: TRBD1; v_gene: TRBV6-5; CDR3aa: CATLDGTGRNTEAFF
d_gene: TRBD1; v_gene: TRBV6-6; CDR3aa: CASSTTGDGNQPQHF
d_gene: -; v_gene: TRBV6-5; CDR3aa: CASSRTSNEQFF
d_gene: TRBD2; v_gene: TRBV4-3; CDR3aa: CASSQDGLAGIYNEQFF
d_gene: TRBD1; v_gene: TRBV9; CDR3aa: CASSPRTGVENTIYF
d_gene: -; v_gene: TRBV5-1; CDR3aa: CAQPKRSDEQYF
d_gene: -; v_gene: TRBV2; CDR3aa: CASSTRIRDGNTIYF
d_gene: -; v_gene: TRBV6-5; CDR3aa: CASSYSGQWETQYF
d_gene: -; v_gene: TRBV27; CDR3aa: CASSSRSVGNSPLHF
d_gene: -; v_gene: TRBV7-2; CDR3aa: CASSLAPGFTDTQYF
d_gene: TRBD1; v_gene: TRBV18; CDR3aa: CASSPGAQGANSPLHF
d_gene: -; v_gene: TRBV7-9; CDR3aa: CASSQKKSDARAFF
d_gene: -; v_gene: TRBV7-2; CDR3aa: CASSPQTYEQYF
d_gene: -; v_gene: TRBV5-1; CDR3aa: CASSFGPTSPSSEAFF
d_gene: -; v_gene: TRBV5-1; CDR3aa: CASSLEPSSDINSPLHF
d_gene: -; v_gene: TRBV6-6; CDR3aa: CASSYKRSTYEQYF
d_gene: -; v_gene: TRBV15; CDR3aa: CATSRDTASNSPLHF
d_gene: -; v_gene: TRBV29-1; CDR3aa: CSVEEGGEQYF
d_gene: TRBD1; v_gene: TRBV5-1; CDR3aa: CASSLETGGDGYTF
d_gene: -; v_gene: TRBV7-9; CDR3aa: CASSLPTATNEKLFF
d_gene: -; v_gene: TRBV28; CDR3aa: CASSEGTINEKLFF